This TCR beta chain was documented in a study of blood T cells in healthy people across ages. Study-level results: Per million T cells, TCR beta diversity dropped roughly linearly as age increased. It was found that TCR beta diversity correlated strongly with the percentage of naive T cells.

The CDR3 spans 15 residues. V lost 4 bases and J lost 8, with 16 bases in between. Germline V gives CDR1 SGHKS, CDR2 YYEKEE (reference sequence). The use of a sample-barcoded 5' primer and a J-beta primer mix characterized a second PCR of about 6 to 12 cycles. Each cDNA molecule carried a tag from a template-switch adaptor that contained 12 random nucleotides. Paired-end reads containing CDR3 totaled no fewer than 3 million for each sample. TCRdb ran MiXCR on the 5' RACE reads and lists one entry per CDR3 protein. The sample holds around 790,000 distinct CDR3 sequences, roughly 44% seen once. Comments on this clonotype: Its matching antigen is unknown.

The sequence was collected from a man in his sixties in good health. Material for sequencing was blood. V gene TRBV5-5 combines with J gene TRBJ1-6; TRBD1 might be the D (6 bases). CDR3 sequence reads: CASSAYRENYSPLHF. CDR3 in DNA: TGTGCCAGCAGCGCCTACAGGGAGAATTATTCACCCCTCCACTTT.